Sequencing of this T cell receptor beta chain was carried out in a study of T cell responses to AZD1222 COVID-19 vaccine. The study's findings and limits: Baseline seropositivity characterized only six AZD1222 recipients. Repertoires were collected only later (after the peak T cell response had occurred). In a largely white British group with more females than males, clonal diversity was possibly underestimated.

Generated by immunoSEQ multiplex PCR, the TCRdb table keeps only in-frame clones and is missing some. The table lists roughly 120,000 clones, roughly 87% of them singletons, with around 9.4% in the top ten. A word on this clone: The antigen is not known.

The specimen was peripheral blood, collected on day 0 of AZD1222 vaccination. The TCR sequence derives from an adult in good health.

In DNA form, the CDR3 reads TGTGCCAGCAGCGTAACCGACAGGGGGGAGTACGAGCAGTACTTC. This codes for CASSVTDRGEYEQYF. V usage is TRBV9 and J usage is TRBJ2-7; TRBD1 agrees at 9 bases. The length of the CDR3 is 15 residues. Germline lookup yields CDR1 SGDLS and CDR2 YYNGEE. J lost 4 bases, V lost 1 base, and 6 bases had no gene match. The whole variable domain, remainder taken from reference TRBV9 and TRBJ2-7, is DSGVTQTPKHLITATGQRVTLRCSPRSGDLSVYWYQQSLDQGLQFLIQYYNGEERAKGNILERFSAQQFPDLHSELNLSSLELGDSALYFCASSVTDRGEYEQYFGPGTRLTVT.